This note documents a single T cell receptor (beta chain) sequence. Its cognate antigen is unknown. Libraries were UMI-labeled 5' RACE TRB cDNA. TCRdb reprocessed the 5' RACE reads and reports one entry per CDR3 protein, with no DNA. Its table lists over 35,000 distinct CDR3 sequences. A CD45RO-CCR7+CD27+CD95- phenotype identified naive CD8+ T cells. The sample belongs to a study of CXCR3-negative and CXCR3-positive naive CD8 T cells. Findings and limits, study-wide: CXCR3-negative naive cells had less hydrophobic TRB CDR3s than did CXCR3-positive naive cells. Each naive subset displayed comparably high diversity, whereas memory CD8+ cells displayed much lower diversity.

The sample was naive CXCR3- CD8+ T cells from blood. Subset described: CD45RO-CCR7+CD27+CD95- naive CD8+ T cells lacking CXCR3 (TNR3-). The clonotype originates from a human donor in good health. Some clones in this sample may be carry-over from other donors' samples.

CDR3 in amino acids: CASTNKREGNGYTF. The chain combines TRBV28 with TRBJ1-2. CDR1 MDHEN and CDR2 SYDVKM come from the germline V gene. This CDR3 is built from 14 residues.